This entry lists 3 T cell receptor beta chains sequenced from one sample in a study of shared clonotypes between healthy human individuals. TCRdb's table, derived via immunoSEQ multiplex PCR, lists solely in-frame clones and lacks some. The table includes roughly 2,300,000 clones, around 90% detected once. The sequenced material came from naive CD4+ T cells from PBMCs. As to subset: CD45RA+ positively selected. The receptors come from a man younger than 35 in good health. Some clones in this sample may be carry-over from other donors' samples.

CDR3 loop: CASSLVAEETQYF. CDR3 bases: TGCGCCAGCAGCTTGGTCGCAGAAGAGACCCAGTACTTC. The chain uses TRBV5-1 and TRBJ2-5; D gene ambiguous. The ends were cut back, 0 bases at V and 3 bases at J, with 6 bases in the middle. Per the germline V gene, CDR1 is SGHRS and CDR2 is YFSETQ. The CDR3 has 13 residues.

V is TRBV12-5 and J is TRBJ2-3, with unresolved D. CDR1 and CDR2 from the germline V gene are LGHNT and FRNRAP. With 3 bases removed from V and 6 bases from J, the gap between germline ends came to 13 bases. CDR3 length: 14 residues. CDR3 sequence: CASGLGQDGDTQYF. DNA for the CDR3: TGTGCTAGTGGTTTAGGCCAGGATGGGGATACGCAGTATTTT. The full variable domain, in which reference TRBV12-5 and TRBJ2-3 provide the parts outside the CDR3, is DARVTQTPRHKVTEMGQEVTMRCQPILGHNTVFWYRQTMMQGLELLAYFRNRAPLDDSGMPKDRFSAEMPDATLATLKIQPSEPRDSAVYFCASGLGQDGDTQYFGPGTRLTVL.

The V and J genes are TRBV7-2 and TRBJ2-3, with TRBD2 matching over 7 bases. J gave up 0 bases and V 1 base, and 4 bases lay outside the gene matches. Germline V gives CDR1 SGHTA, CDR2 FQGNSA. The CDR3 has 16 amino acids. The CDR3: CASSLVLAVSTDTQYF. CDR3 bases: TGTGCCAGCAGCTTAGTTCTAGCGGTGAGCACAGATACGCAGTATTTT.